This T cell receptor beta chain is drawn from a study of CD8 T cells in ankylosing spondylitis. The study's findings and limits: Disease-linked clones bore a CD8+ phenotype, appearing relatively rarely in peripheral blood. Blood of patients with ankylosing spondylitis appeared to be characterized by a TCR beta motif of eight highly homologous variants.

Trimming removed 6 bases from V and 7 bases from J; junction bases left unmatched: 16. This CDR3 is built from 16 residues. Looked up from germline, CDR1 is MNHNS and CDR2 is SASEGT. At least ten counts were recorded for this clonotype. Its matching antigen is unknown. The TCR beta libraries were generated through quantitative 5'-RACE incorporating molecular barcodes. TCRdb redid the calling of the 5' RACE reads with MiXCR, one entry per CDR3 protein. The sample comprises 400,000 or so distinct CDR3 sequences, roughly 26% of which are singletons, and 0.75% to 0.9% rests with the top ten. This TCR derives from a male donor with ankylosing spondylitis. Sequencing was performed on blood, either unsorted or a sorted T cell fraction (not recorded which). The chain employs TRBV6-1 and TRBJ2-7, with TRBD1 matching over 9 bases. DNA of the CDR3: TGTGCCAGCAGCCTAAACTATTTACAGGGGGCGGAAGAGCAGTACTTC. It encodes CASSLNYLQGAEEQYF.